Below, 20 T cell receptor beta chains from the same sample are listed, as sequenced in a study of OX40 agonist ivuxolimab in advanced cancers. TCRdb keeps only in-frame clones here, not all; method: immunoSEQ multiplex PCR. Among 50,000 to 70,000 clones, about 90% were seen once, and the ten largest hold around 4%. Sequences were derived from CD4+ or CD8+ T cells sorted from blood, sampled in a trial of the OX40 agonist ivuxolimab. The origin of the receptors is an adult with an advanced solid tumor such as melanoma, head and neck, liver or kidney cancer.

The V call is TRBV7-9, the J call TRBJ2-1; no reliable D call. V was pared by 1 base and J by 4 bases, with 11 bases between. Germline-derived CDR1 and CDR2 are SEHNR and FQNEAQ (reference sequence). This CDR3 has 15 amino acids. The DNA of the CDR3 is TGTGCCAGCAGCTTAGTAACCGATATGTACAATGAGCAGTTCTTC. Encoded protein: CASSLVTDMYNEQFF. Using reference TRBV7-9 and TRBJ2-1 for the parts outside the CDR3, the full variable domain is DTGVSQNPRHKITKRGQNVTFRCDPISEHNRLYWYRQTLGQGPEFLTYFQNEAQLEKSRLLSDRFSAERPKGSFSTLEIQRTEQGDSAMYLCASSLVTDMYNEQFFGPGTRLTVL.

This clone was seen only a few times. The chain uses TRBV28 and TRBJ2-7, with D tentatively TRBD2 (5 bases). Per the germline V gene, CDR1 is MDHEN and CDR2 is SYDVKM. The CDR3 is 12 amino acids. Trimming cost V 4 bases and J 7 bases, with 11 bases left between them. CDR3 bases: TGTGCCAGCAGTTCCCCACTAGGGGAGCAGTACTTC. Translation gives CASSSPLGEQYF.

This clone has a single count. The chain recombines TRBV4-3 with TRBJ1-1; 8 nucleotides match TRBD1. Germline-derived CDR1 and CDR2 are LGHNA and YSLEER. Trimming cost V 7 bases and J 5 bases; bases outside gene matches: 6. The CDR3 contains 13 residues. Here the CDR3 DNA reads TGCGCCAGCACACCAGGGGGCGGGACTGAAGCTTTCTTT. Its protein product is CASTPGGGTEAFF.

This clone was seen only once. The chain has TRBV7-3 and TRBJ2-3; D tentatively fits TRBD1 or TRBD2 (5 bases each). V lost 1 base, J lost 3 bases, and 14 bases lay in between. Per germline, CDR1 SGHTA and CDR2 FQGTGA. This CDR3 is built from 16 residues. The CDR3: CASSLMGVSATDTQYF. CDR3 nucleotide sequence: TGTGCCAGCAGCTTAATGGGGGTTTCAGCAACAGATACGCAGTATTTT.

The DNA of the CDR3 is TGTGCCAGCAGCGGTGGGAACAACATCTACGAGCAGTACTTC. Its protein product is CASSGGNNIYEQYF. This sequence joins TRBV5-4 and TRBJ2-7; D remains unclear. The CDR3 has 14 amino acids. V lost 4 bases and J 3 bases, leaving 14 bases between the germline ends. Germline assignment: CDR1 SGHNT and CDR2 YYREEE (reference sequence).

The rearrangement joins TRBV13 to TRBJ2-2; D may be TRBD1 or TRBD2 (5 bases each). V lost 8 bases, J lost 2 bases, and 9 bases lay in between. Germline CDR1 and CDR2: PRHDT and FYEKMQ (reference sequence). The CDR3 spans 13 residues. CDR3 nucleotides: TGTGCCAGCGGGACGGACAACACCGGGGAGCTGTTTTTT. Translated: CASGTDNTGELFF.

V gene TRBV19 combines with J gene TRBJ2-1, with D unclear. Trimming removed 1 base at V and 7 bases at J, with 5 bases between. This CDR3 comprises 12 residues. Germline V CDR1 and CDR2: LNHDA, SQIVND (reference sequence). CDR3 amino acids: CASSIARNEQFF. CDR3 DNA: TGTGCCAGTAGTATAGCACGAAATGAGCAGTTCTTC.

This clone showed up just once. The chain combines TRBV27 with TRBJ2-7, with 11 bases that match TRBD2. This CDR3 is built from 15 residues. Germline CDR1 and CDR2: MNHEY and SMNVEV (reference sequence). V shed 6 bases, J shed 0 bases, and the junction held 4 bases outside the gene matches. The CDR3 loop is CASRIAGGSSYEQYF. Here the CDR3 DNA reads TGTGCCAGCAGGATAGCGGGAGGGAGCTCCTACGAGCAGTACTTC.

The chain employs TRBV11-2 and TRBJ2-5; TRBD1 agrees at 7 bases. This CDR3 region has 15 residues. The V gene end was trimmed by 1 base and the J gene end by 5 bases; junction bases not matched to a gene: 7. Germline values: CDR1 SGHAT, CDR2 FQNNGV. The CDR3 protein is CASSLGGGVGETQYF. CDR3 DNA: TGTGCCAGCAGCTTAGGAGGGGGCGTCGGGGAGACCCAGTACTTC.

V gene TRBV5-6 combines with J gene TRBJ1-5; tentative D call: TRBD1 (5 bases). CDR1 is SGHDT, CDR2 YYEEEE, per germline. This CDR3 spans 15 amino acids. Trimming left V 1 base short and J 6 bases short, with 14 bases between. CDR3: CASSLRRARGQPQHF. Here the CDR3 DNA reads TGTGCCAGCAGCTTGCGGCGCGCTAGGGGTCAGCCCCAGCATTTT.

The chain has TRBV10-3 and TRBJ2-7, with 10 nucleotides matching TRBD2. The CDR3 totals 14 residues. The ends lost 2 bases at V and 4 bases at J; junction bases unmatched: 2. Germline values: CDR1 ENHRY, CDR2 SYGVKD. CDR3 sequence (DNA): TGTGCCATCAGTGAGGGACTAGCGGATTACGAGCAGTACTTC. The encoded protein is CAISEGLADYEQYF.

The chain recombines TRBV4-1 with TRBJ2-1; no definite D call. The CDR3 sequence is 12 residues long. Per germline, CDR1 MGHRA and CDR2 YSYEKL. Between the trimmed V and J ends, which lost 4 bases and 6 bases, there was a span of 7 bases. In DNA form, the CDR3 reads TGCGCCAGCAGCCCTCCGGCCAATGAGCAGTTCTTC. It translates to CASSPPANEQFF.

In its sample, this clone was seen a few times. This rearrangement joins TRBV6-1 to TRBJ2-7; the D gene is possibly TRBD2 (6 bases). Per the germline V gene, CDR1 is MNHNS and CDR2 is SASEGT. CDR3 length: 14 residues. V gave up 6 bases and J gave up 0 bases, with 12 bases separating them. The CDR3 reads CASRGLAFSYEQYF. The CDR3 DNA sequence: TGTGCCAGCAGAGGGCTAGCGTTCTCCTACGAGCAGTACTTC.

The chain combines TRBV19 with TRBJ2-7; a possible D gene is TRBD2 (6 bases). Per germline, CDR1 LNHDA and CDR2 SQIVND (reference sequence). V was clipped by 5 bases and J by 1 base, with 15 bases between them. This CDR3 comprises 15 residues. Here the CDR3 DNA reads TGTGCCAGTAGTCCCTGGGGGGAGCTTTCCTACGAGCAGTACTTC. It translates to CASSPWGELSYEQYF.

The V gene is TRBV15, the J gene TRBJ1-5, with no clear D. Germline CDR1 and CDR2: LNHNV and YYDKDF (reference sequence). The V gene lost 0 bases and the J gene lost 1 base, with 7 bases spanning the gap. The CDR3 runs 15 residues. CDR3 sequence: CATSRDKGSNQPQHF. CDR3 DNA: TGTGCCACCAGCAGAGATAAAGGGAGCAATCAGCCCCAGCATTTT.

The genes are TRBV19 and TRBJ2-1, with D possibly matching TRBD1 (5 bases). The ends were cut back, 5 bases at V and 0 bases at J, with 17 bases in the middle. The CDR3 is 17 residues long. CDR1 and CDR2 (germline): LNHDA, SQIVND (reference sequence). In DNA form, the CDR3 reads TGTGCCAGTAGTCCTGACAGAATGATCTACTCCTACAATGAGCAGTTCTTC. Translation gives CASSPDRMIYSYNEQFF.

This chain joins TRBV11-3 and TRBJ2-3; D gene unclear. Trimming shortened V by 3 bases and J by 3 bases, and 7 bases separated the two germline ends. The CDR3 sequence is 13 residues long. CDR1 is SGHNT and CDR2 is YENEEA in the germline V gene. The CDR3 is CASSLDVTDTQYF. CDR3 in DNA: TGTGCCAGCAGCTTGGACGTTACAGATACGCAGTATTTT.

The genes are TRBV6-1 and TRBJ1-1; D is ambiguous. Trimming stripped 1 base from V and 5 bases from J, with 8 bases between. Germline V gene lookup returns CDR1 MNHNS and CDR2 SASEGT. This CDR3 is built from 13 residues. CDR3 region: CASSEGPWTEAFF. The DNA for the CDR3 is TGTGCCAGCAGTGAAGGGCCCTGGACTGAAGCTTTCTTT.

The rearrangement joins TRBV10-3 to TRBJ2-1, with 13 bases fitting TRBD2. V was clipped by 10 bases and J by 7 bases; unmatched bases: 7. The CDR3 is made up of 14 amino acids. Germline CDR1 and CDR2: ENHRY and SYGVKD. CDR3 sequence (DNA): TGTGCCACACGGGGACTAGCGGGGCTTAATGAGCAGTTCTTC. Translating it yields CATRGLAGLNEQFF.

The chain is built from TRBV13 and TRBJ2-7, with TRBD1 as a possible D gene (6 bases). Trimming stripped 4 bases from V and 2 bases from J, with 9 bases between. Germline V gives CDR1 PRHDT, CDR2 FYEKMQ (reference sequence). This CDR3 contains 13 residues. The CDR3 protein is CASSSEGAYEQYF. The CDR3 bases are TGTGCCAGCAGCTCCGAGGGGGCCTACGAGCAGTACTTC.